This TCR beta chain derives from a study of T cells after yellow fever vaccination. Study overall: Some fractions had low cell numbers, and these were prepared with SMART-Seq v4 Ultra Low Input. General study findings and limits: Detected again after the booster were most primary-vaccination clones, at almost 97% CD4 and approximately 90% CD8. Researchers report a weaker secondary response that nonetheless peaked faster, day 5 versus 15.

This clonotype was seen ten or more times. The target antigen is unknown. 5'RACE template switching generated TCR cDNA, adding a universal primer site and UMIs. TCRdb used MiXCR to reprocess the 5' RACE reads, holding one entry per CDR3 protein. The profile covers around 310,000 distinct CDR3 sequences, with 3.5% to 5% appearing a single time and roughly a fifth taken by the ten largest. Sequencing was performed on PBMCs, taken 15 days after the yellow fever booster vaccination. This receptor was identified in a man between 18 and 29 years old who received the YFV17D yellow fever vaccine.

The CDR3 DNA follows: TGTGCCAGCAGTTTGGCTTCCCAGTACGAGCAGTACGTC. This translates into CASSLASQYEQYV. The chain links TRBV6-6 to TRBJ2-7; no definite D call. CDR1 and CDR2 (germline): MNHNY, SVGAGI (reference sequence). CDR3 length: 13 residues. V shed 4 bases and J shed 4 bases, with 11 bases lying between them.